This paragraph reports one T cell receptor (beta chain). The target antigen is unknown. Here immunoSEQ multiplex PCR was the method, and the copy in TCRdb shows in-frame clones only, minus some. The sample has roughly 45,000 clones, more than 80% seen once; the top ten hold around 16%. This record comes from a study of OX40 agonist ivuxolimab in advanced cancers. General study points: Antigens targeted by the expanded peripheral T cells were not determined. Clonal expansion among partial responders at 0.1-3.0 mg/kg ranked near the lowest.

The CDR3 sequence is 15 residues long. Looked up from germline, CDR1 is SGDLS and CDR2 is YYNGEE. With V trimmed by 4 bases and J by 3 bases, 6 bases remained unmatched. This material consisted of CD4+ or CD8+ T cells sorted from blood, taken in a trial of the OX40 agonist ivuxolimab. The TCR originated in an adult with an advanced solid tumor such as melanoma, head and neck, liver or kidney cancer. The chain is built from TRBV9 and TRBJ1-2; 10 bases line up with TRBD1. Here the CDR3 reads CASSPDGTGDYGYTF. CDR3 nucleotide sequence: TGTGCCAGCAGCCCCGATGGGACAGGGGACTATGGCTACACCTTC.